Presented here are 23 T cell receptor beta chains from one specimen sequenced in a study of CD8 T cells in ankylosing spondylitis. Study-wide results and caveats: It appeared that ankylosing spondylitis blood was characterized by a TCR beta motif of several highly homologous variants.

These TCRs are of unknown antigen specificity. One entry per CDR3 protein, called by TCRdb with MiXCR from the 5' RACE reads. This table has 130,000 or so distinct CDR3 sequences, 17% appearing once. The sample taken for sequencing was blood, either unsorted or a sorted T cell fraction (not recorded which). These receptor sequences come from a male donor with ankylosing spondylitis.

Only a few counts were recorded for this clonotype. The chain is built from TRBV12-3 or TRBV12-4 and TRBJ2-7; 8 positions agree with TRBD1. The CDR3 loop spans 14 amino acids. Unmatched junction bases numbered 8, after V lost 5 bases and J lost 5 bases. This chain's CDR3 is CASSPSTGDHEQYF. In DNA, the CDR3 is TGTGCCAGCAGTCCTTCGACAGGGGACCACGAGCAGTACTTC.

The chain recombines TRBV20-1 with TRBJ2-1; the match to TRBD2 covers 11 bases. Germline V gives CDR1 DFQATT, CDR2 SNEGSKA (reference sequence). The junction had 6 bases not matched to a gene; V was cut back by 0 bases and J by 8 bases. The CDR3 runs 15 residues. The CDR3 DNA reads TGCAGTGCTAGAGATGATACTAGCGGGGGCGATGAGCAGTTCTTC. Residues: CSARDDTSGGDEQFF.

This sequence joins TRBV20-1 and TRBJ2-3; 7 positions match TRBD1. J lost 4 bases, V lost 1 base, and 2 bases had no gene match. Germline V lookup: CDR1 DFQATT, CDR2 SNEGSKA (reference sequence). The CDR3 covers 13 residues. The CDR3 DNA sequence: TGCAGTGCTAGAGGGCAGGGGGCAGATACGCAGTATTTT. This encodes CSARGQGADTQYF.

The chain joins TRBV5-1 to TRBJ2-2; 7 bases match TRBD2. Looked up from germline, CDR1 is SGHRS and CDR2 is YFSETQ. The CDR3 runs 18 residues. V gave up 5 bases and J gave up 4 bases; unmatched junction bases: 17. CDR3 sequence reads: CASRPNSGTSDGTGELFF. The CDR3 DNA is TGCGCCAGCAGGCCCAACAGCGGGACCTCTGACGGCACCGGGGAGCTGTTTTTT.

This chain uses TRBV6-5 with TRBJ2-2, with D uncertain. Germline V gene lookup returns CDR1 MNHEY and CDR2 SVGAGI. This CDR3 has 16 amino acids. V lost 0 bases, J lost 7 bases, and 15 bases lay in between. In DNA form, the CDR3 reads TGTGCCAGCAGTTACTCGATAGTCGTATCTTTCGGGGAGCTGTTTTTT. Protein sequence: CASSYSIVVSFGELFF.

This clonotype came up a few times. The genes are TRBV24-1 and TRBJ2-2; D is undetermined. V dropped 1 base and J dropped 0 bases, with 2 bases sitting between them. CDR1 KGHDR and CDR2 SFDVKD come from the germline V gene. The CDR3 consists of 14 residues. DNA of the CDR3: TGTGCCACCAGTGATTTTACGAACACCGGGGAGCTGTTTTTT. Amino acids: CATSDFTNTGELFF.

This clonotype was found a few times. The chain links TRBV11-1 to TRBJ2-2; 13 bases fit TRBD2. Trimming cost V 6 bases and J 0 bases; bases outside gene matches: 7. The length of the CDR3 is 18 residues. Germline CDR1 reads SGHAT; CDR2 reads FQDESV (reference sequence). The CDR3 DNA follows: TGTGCCAGCAGGCGACCGGGACTAGCGGGATCGAACACCGGGGAGCTGTTTTTT. The encoded protein is CASRRPGLAGSNTGELFF.

The chain links TRBV27 to TRBJ2-7; 10 bases align to TRBD1. The CDR3 loop spans 15 amino acids. V lost 4 bases and J lost 6; bases outside the gene matches: 9. Germline V CDR1 and CDR2: MNHEY, SMNVEV (reference sequence). The CDR3 reads CASSSRTGGKGEQYF. In DNA form, the CDR3 reads TGTGCCAGCAGTTCACGGACAGGGGGAAAGGGCGAGCAGTACTTC.

The chain combines TRBV5-1 with TRBJ2-7; a weak D match, TRBD1 (6 bases). V shed 1 base and J shed 1 base, with 9 bases lying between them. The CDR3 totals 14 residues. Germline V gene lookup returns CDR1 SGHRS and CDR2 YFSETQ. The DNA for the CDR3 is TGCGCCAGCAGCTTGATGGACAGATCCTACGAGCAGTACTTC. This encodes CASSLMDRSYEQYF.

The chain combines TRBV27 with TRBJ2-7; D may correspond to TRBD1 or TRBD2 (5 bases each). V lost 5 bases and J lost 4, with 15 bases in between. This CDR3 region has 14 residues. Germline V gives CDR1 MNHEY, CDR2 SMNVEV (reference sequence). CDR3 nucleotide sequence: TGTGCCAGCAGTCTTACCGGGACCGGGTACGAGCAGTACTTC. Translated, it gives CASSLTGTGYEQYF.

The V gene is TRBV28, the J gene TRBJ2-1; 10 positions agree with TRBD2. The CDR3 runs to 15 residues. Germline-derived CDR1 and CDR2 are MDHEN and SYDVKM. The V segment lost 6 bases and the J segment 8 bases; nucleotides outside the gene matches: 10. CDR3 amino acids: CASSGLAEVFDEQFF. The CDR3 nucleotides read TGTGCCAGCAGCGGACTAGCGGAAGTTTTCGATGAGCAGTTCTTC.

The chain carries TRBV7-2 and TRBJ1-1; D gene uncertain. Germline CDR1 SGHTA, CDR2 FQGNSA. The V gene lost 3 bases and the J gene lost 10 bases, with 12 bases spanning the gap. CDR3 size: 12 residues. CDR3 amino acids: CASSLNTPGAFF. CDR3 sequence (DNA): TGTGCCAGCAGCTTGAACACCCCCGGAGCTTTCTTT.

This clonotype was found many times. The V gene is TRBV4-1, the J gene TRBJ2-2, with D possibly TRBD2 on 5 matching bases. The CDR3 loop spans 17 amino acids. Germline-derived CDR1 and CDR2 are MGHRA and YSYEKL. The V gene lost 0 bases and the J gene lost 3 bases, with 14 bases spanning the gap. CDR3 sequence: CASSQDRPGRDTGELFF. In nucleotides, the CDR3 is TGCGCCAGCAGCCAAGATAGGCCGGGGAGAGACACCGGGGAGCTGTTTTTT.

The chain joins TRBV20-1 to TRBJ1-5; no clear D gene. This CDR3 has 12 amino acids. Germline CDR1 reads DFQATT; CDR2 reads SNEGSKA (reference sequence). V lost 1 base and J lost 5, with 6 bases in between. CDR3 amino acids: CSARVGDQPQHF. The CDR3 DNA reads TGCAGTGCTAGAGTTGGGGATCAGCCCCAGCATTTT.

This clonotype has just a few counts. The chain joins TRBV7-3 to TRBJ1-1; D gene unclear. Trimming shortened V by 0 bases and J by 1 base, and 12 bases separated the two germline ends. The CDR3 covers 16 residues. The germline gives CDR1 SGHTA, CDR2 FQGTGA. CDR3 protein: CASSLTVGGPNTEAFF. Here the CDR3 DNA reads TGTGCCAGCAGCTTAACAGTGGGTGGGCCGAACACTGAAGCTTTCTTT.

The V and J genes are TRBV2 and TRBJ2-1; unclear D gene. The V end lost 3 bases, the J end lost 4 bases, and 10 bases lay between the germline ends. CDR3 length equals 14 residues. The V gene's germline CDR1 is SNHLY and CDR2 FYNNEI. The CDR3 sequence is CASSDQPSYNEQFF. As DNA, the CDR3 is TGTGCCAGCAGTGATCAGCCATCTTACAATGAGCAGTTCTTC.

The table lists this clonotype with a few counts. The V and J genes are TRBV28 and TRBJ1-4; the D is unclear. The CDR3 spans 15 residues. Trimming took 6 bases from V and 5 from J, leaving 16 bases between them. Germline CDR1 MDHEN, CDR2 SYDVKM. Here the CDR3 reads CASSPWAGTNEKLFF. The CDR3, as DNA: TGTGCCAGCAGCCCCTGGGCAGGAACGAATGAAAAACTGTTTTTT.

This rearrangement joins TRBV6-4 to TRBJ2-2; 7 bases map to TRBD1. V shed 8 bases and J 4 bases; nucleotides not matched to a gene: 4. Germline V gene data show CDR1 as MRHNA and CDR2 as SNTAGT. The CDR3 covers 13 residues. The CDR3 loop is CASRTGVTGELFF. DNA of the CDR3: TGTGCCAGCCGCACAGGGGTCACCGGGGAGCTGTTTTTT.

The chain carries TRBV6-2 or TRBV6-3 and TRBJ2-7; D is possibly TRBD1 (5 bases). V was clipped by 9 bases and J by 0 bases, with 9 bases between them. The CDR3 runs to 12 residues. Germline CDR1 MNHEY, CDR2 SVGEGT. CDR3 sequence (DNA): TGTGCCAGTAAGGACATCTCCTACGAGCAGTACTTC. Its translation is CASKDISYEQYF.

The rearrangement uses TRBV12-3 or TRBV12-4 and TRBJ2-7; D unresolved. Trimming removed 5 bases from V and 6 bases from J, with 17 bases in between. The CDR3 has 14 amino acids. CDR3 bases: TGTGCCAGCAGTCCCACTCCTCGTCCCCGCGAGCAGTACTTC. Amino acid sequence: CASSPTPRPREQYF.

The chain joins TRBV5-1 to TRBJ2-5; D remains unclear. Germline assignment: CDR1 SGHRS and CDR2 YFSETQ. The CDR3 has 12 amino acids. V lost 4 bases to trimming and J lost 5 bases, with 9 bases between them. The CDR3 is CASSPGRETQYF. In DNA, the CDR3 is TGCGCCAGCAGCCCCGGGCGGGAGACCCAGTACTTC.

This clonotype was seen at least ten times. The rearrangement joins TRBV29-1 to TRBJ1-2; D gene uncertain. Per germline, CDR1 SQVTM and CDR2 ANQGSEA. The CDR3 runs 12 residues. V was clipped by 4 bases and J by 1 base, with 7 bases between them. CDR3 amino acids: CSVVLDNYGYTF. In DNA form, the CDR3 reads TGCAGCGTTGTGTTAGATAACTATGGCTACACCTTC.

The sample holds a few counts of this clonotype. The rearrangement uses TRBV6-2 or TRBV6-3 and TRBJ1-1; D possibly corresponds to TRBD1 (5 bases). CDR1 MNHEY and CDR2 SVGEGT come from the germline V gene. CDR3 length: 13 amino acids. With 6 bases removed from V and 1 base from J, the gap between germline ends came to 9 bases. This chain's CDR3 is CASSWGPNTEAFF. Here the CDR3 DNA reads TGTGCCAGCAGCTGGGGACCGAACACTGAAGCTTTCTTT.